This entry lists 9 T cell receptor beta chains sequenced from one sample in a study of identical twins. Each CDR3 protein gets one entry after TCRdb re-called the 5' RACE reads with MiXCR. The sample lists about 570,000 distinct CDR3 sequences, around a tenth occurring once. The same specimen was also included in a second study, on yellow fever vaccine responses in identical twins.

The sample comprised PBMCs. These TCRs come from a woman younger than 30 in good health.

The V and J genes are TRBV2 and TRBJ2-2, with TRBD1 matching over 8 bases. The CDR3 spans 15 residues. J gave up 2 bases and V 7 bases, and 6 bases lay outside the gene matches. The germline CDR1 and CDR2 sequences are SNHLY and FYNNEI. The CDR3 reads CASKPGQDNTGELFF. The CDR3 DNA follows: TGTGCCAGCAAACCGGGACAGGATAACACCGGGGAGCTGTTTTTT.

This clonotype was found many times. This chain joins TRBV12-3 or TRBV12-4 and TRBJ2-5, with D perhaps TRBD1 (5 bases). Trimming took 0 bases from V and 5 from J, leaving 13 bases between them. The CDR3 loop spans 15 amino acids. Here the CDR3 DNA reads TGTGCCAGCAGTTTAGCGCCCAGGGCAGTGGAGACCCAGTACTTC. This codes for CASSLAPRAVETQYF.

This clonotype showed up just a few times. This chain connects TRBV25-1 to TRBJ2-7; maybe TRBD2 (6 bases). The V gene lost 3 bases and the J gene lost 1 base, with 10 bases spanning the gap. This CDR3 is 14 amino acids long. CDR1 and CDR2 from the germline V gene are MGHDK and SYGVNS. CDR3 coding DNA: TGTGCCAGCAGTGATGGCGGGATGTCCTACGAGCAGTACTTC. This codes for CASSDGGMSYEQYF.

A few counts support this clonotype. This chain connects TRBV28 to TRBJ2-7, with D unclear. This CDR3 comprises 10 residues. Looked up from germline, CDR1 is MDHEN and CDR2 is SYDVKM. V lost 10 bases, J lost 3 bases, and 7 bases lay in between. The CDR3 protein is CATYGYEQYF. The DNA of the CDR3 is TGTGCCACCTACGGCTACGAGCAGTACTTC.

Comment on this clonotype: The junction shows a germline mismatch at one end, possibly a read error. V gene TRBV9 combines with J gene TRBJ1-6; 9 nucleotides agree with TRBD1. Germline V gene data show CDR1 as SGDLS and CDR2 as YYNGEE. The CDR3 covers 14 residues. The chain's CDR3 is CASSAGQGNSPLLF. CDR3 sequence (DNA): TGTGCCAGCAGCGCGGGACAGGGAAATTCACCCCTCCTCTTT.

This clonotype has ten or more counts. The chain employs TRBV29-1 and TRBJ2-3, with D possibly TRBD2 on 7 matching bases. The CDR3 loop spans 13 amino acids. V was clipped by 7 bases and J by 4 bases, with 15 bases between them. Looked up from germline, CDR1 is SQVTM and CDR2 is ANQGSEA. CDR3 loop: CSAGRGQADTQYF. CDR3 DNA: TGCAGCGCGGGGCGGGGGCAGGCAGATACGCAGTATTTT.

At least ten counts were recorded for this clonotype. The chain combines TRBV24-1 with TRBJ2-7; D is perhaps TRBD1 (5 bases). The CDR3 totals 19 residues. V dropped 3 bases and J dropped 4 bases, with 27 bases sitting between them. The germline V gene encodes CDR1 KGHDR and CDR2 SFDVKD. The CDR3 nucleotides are TGTGCCACCAGTGATCCCTCCGAAACAGACAGCAGACGCCCGTACGAGCAGTACTTC. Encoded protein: CATSDPSETDSRRPYEQYF.

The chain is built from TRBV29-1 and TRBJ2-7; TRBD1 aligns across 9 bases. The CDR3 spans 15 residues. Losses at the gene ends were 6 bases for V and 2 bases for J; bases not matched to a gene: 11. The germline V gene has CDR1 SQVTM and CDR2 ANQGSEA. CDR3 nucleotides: TGCAGCGTGAGGGGTTCGGGACAGGGCCCCTACGAGCAGTACTTC. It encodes CSVRGSGQGPYEQYF.

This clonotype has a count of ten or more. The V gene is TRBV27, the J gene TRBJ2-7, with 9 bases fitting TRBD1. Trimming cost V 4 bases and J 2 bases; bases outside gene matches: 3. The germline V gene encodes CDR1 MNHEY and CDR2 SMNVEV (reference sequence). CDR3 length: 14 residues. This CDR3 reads CASSYRGLAYEQYF. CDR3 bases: TGTGCCAGCAGTTACAGGGGGCTGGCCTACGAGCAGTACTTC.